The 30 T cell receptor beta chains listed next were all sequenced from one sample in a study of blood T cell repertoires in COVID-19. Profiled with immunoSEQ multiplex PCR; TCRdb holds only in-frame clones, not every one. The sample has roughly 210,000 clones, 88% seen once. Input material: peripheral blood. Source of these receptors: a man in his 70s with acute or convalescent COVID-19.

This chain uses TRBV6-6 with TRBJ1-6; 7 positions agree with TRBD1. There are 13 residues in the CDR3. Germline CDR1 MNHNY, CDR2 SVGAGI (reference sequence). The ends lost 9 bases at V and 10 bases at J; junction bases unmatched: 9. CDR3 loop: CASRGTDESPLHF. In DNA form, the CDR3 reads TGTGCCAGTAGGGGGACAGATGAATCACCCCTCCACTTT.

The chain has TRBV5-6 and TRBJ1-5; D may be TRBD1 (6 bases). Deletions cut 4 bases from V and 7 bases from J, with 21 bases between. The CDR3 runs to 16 residues. Per the germline V gene, CDR1 is SGHDT and CDR2 is YYEEEE. The CDR3 DNA follows: TGTGCCAGCAGCCACAGAAACGGGGGGGCGGGACAGCCCCAGCATTTT. Translated, it gives CASSHRNGGAGQPQHF.

The chain employs TRBV29-1 and TRBJ2-7; D is unclear. Germline V CDR1 and CDR2: SQVTM, ANQGSEA. Trimming left V 5 bases short and J 3 bases short, with 11 bases between. This CDR3 region has 12 residues. The CDR3 region is CSVQNSLYEQYF. DNA of the CDR3: TGCAGCGTTCAAAACAGCCTCTACGAGCAGTACTTC.

The chain is built from TRBV24-1 and TRBJ2-2, with 9 bases aligning to TRBD1. V lost 6 bases, J lost 2 bases, and 6 bases stayed unmatched. Germline CDR1 and CDR2: KGHDR and SFDVKD. This CDR3 has 16 residues. The CDR3 loop is CATSTPDRGNTGELFF. CDR3 DNA sequence: TGTGCCACCAGTACCCCGGACAGGGGAAACACCGGGGAGCTGTTTTTT.

The chain combines TRBV4-2 with TRBJ2-2, with a weak D call TRBD1 (5 bases). The CDR3 has 14 amino acids. With 0 bases removed from V and 5 bases from J, the gap between germline ends came to 7 bases. Germline assignment: CDR1 LGHNA and CDR2 YNFKEQ. CDR3 loop: CASSQEDITGELFF. The DNA of the CDR3 is TGTGCCAGCAGCCAAGAGGACATAACCGGGGAGCTGTTTTTT.

The chain is built from TRBV19 and TRBJ2-7; 7 positions agree with TRBD1. J gave up 3 bases and V 6 bases, and 8 bases lay outside the gene matches. This CDR3 comprises 14 residues. Per the germline V gene, CDR1 is LNHDA and CDR2 is SQIVND (reference sequence). Here the CDR3 DNA reads TGTGCCAGTAGCCGGGACAGTCTTGTCTACGAGCAGTACTTC. This sequence encodes CASSRDSLVYEQYF.

The chain recombines TRBV12-5 with TRBJ2-4, with TRBD2 matching 11 bases. CDR3 length equals 16 residues. The J segment lost 9 bases and the V segment lost 2 bases, leaving 9 bases of the junction unmatched. Germline lookup yields CDR1 LGHNT and CDR2 FRNRAP. This CDR3 reads CASGLIGSGRGIIQYF. Written as DNA, the CDR3 is TGTGCTAGTGGTTTGATCGGTAGCGGGAGGGGGATCATTCAGTACTTC. Based on the CDR3 plus reference TRBV12-5 and TRBJ2-4, the full variable domain is DARVTQTPRHKVTEMGQEVTMRCQPILGHNTVFWYRQTMMQGLELLAYFRNRAPLDDSGMPKDRFSAEMPDATLATLKIQPSEPRDSAVYFCASGLIGSGRGIIQYFGAGTRLSVL.

This clone was counted a few times. This chain connects TRBV3-1 (or the pseudogene TRBV3-2) to TRBJ2-7, with a tentative D call TRBD1 (5 bases). V was cut by 4 bases and J by 5 bases, with 6 bases left in between. Germline V gene lookup returns CDR1 LGHDT and CDR2 YNNKEL (reference sequence). CDR3 length: 11 amino acids. CDR3 amino acids: CASSRGDEQYF. CDR3 bases: TGTGCCAGCAGCCGGGGCGACGAGCAGTACTTC.

This clone was counted a few times. The chain couples TRBV29-1 to TRBJ2-3; the match to TRBD1 covers 11 bases. In germline, CDR1 is SQVTM, CDR2 ANQGSEA. The CDR3 consists of 14 residues. J lost 5 bases, V lost 3 bases, and 4 bases had no gene match. The CDR3, as DNA: TGCAGCGTTGAGCCGGGACAGGGGGTAGATACGCAGTATTTT. Protein product: CSVEPGQGVDTQYF.

The table lists this clone with a count of one. The chain has TRBV5-5 and TRBJ1-5; the D gene is possibly TRBD1 (5 bases). Germline V CDR1 and CDR2: SGHKS, YYEKEE (reference sequence). The length of the CDR3 is 14 residues. V lost 4 bases and J 4 bases, leaving 12 bases between the germline ends. The CDR3 spells CASSPGQLNQPQHF. In nucleotides, the CDR3 is TGTGCCAGCAGCCCTGGACAACTAAATCAGCCCCAGCATTTT.

The chain has TRBV18 and TRBJ2-3; 9 bases fit TRBD2. This CDR3 region has 18 residues. Trimming removed 1 base from V and 3 bases from J; junction bases left unmatched: 11. Germline V gene lookup returns CDR1 KGHSH and CDR2 LQKENI. As DNA, the CDR3 is TGTGCCAGCTCACCACGGCGCGGGAGGGCTGTTGAAACAGATACGCAGTATTTT. Amino acids: CASSPRRGRAVETDTQYF.

This chain uses TRBV19 with TRBJ1-1, with 7 bases that match TRBD1. CDR3 length: 18 residues. Germline V CDR1 and CDR2: LNHDA, SQIVND (reference sequence). Germline trimming cut 5 bases from V and 0 bases from J; bases unmatched to any gene: 15. The CDR3 here is CASSFSTGRPTLNTEAFF. The CDR3 DNA reads as TGTGCCAGTAGTTTCTCGACAGGGCGACCTACCTTGAACACTGAAGCTTTCTTT.

This clone was observed many times. The chain uses TRBV19 and TRBJ1-5; D unclear. Trimming stripped 4 bases from V and 3 bases from J, with 13 bases between. Germline assignment: CDR1 LNHDA and CDR2 SQIVND (reference sequence). This CDR3 comprises 15 residues. CDR3 coding DNA: TGTGCCAGTAGTACGGAGGTGGGATTCAATCAGCCCCAGCATTTT. Its translation is CASSTEVGFNQPQHF. Looking up the rest from reference TRBV19 and TRBJ1-5 gives the full variable domain: DGGITQSPKYLFRKEGQNVTLSCEQNLNHDAMYWYRQDPGQGLRLIYYSQIVNDFQKGDIAEGYSVSREKKESFPLTVTSAQKNPTAFYLCASSTEVGFNQPQHFGDGTRLSIL.

The chain recombines TRBV10-3 with TRBJ2-2; 11 bases align to TRBD1. V gave up 7 bases and J gave up 5 bases; unmatched junction bases: 6. Germline loops: CDR1 ENHRY, CDR2 SYGVKD. This CDR3 contains 15 residues. CDR3 in amino acids: CAITDRGLDTGELFF. The DNA of the CDR3 is TGTGCCATCACGGACAGGGGGCTTGATACCGGGGAGCTGTTTTTT.

V gene TRBV24-1 combines with J gene TRBJ2-3, with D perhaps TRBD2 (5 bases). The germline V gene has CDR1 KGHDR and CDR2 SFDVKD. Between the trimmed V and J ends, which lost 4 bases and 0 bases, there was a span of 10 bases. The length of the CDR3 is 15 residues. As DNA, the CDR3 is TGTGCCACCAGTGACCCTAGCAAAAGCACAGATACGCAGTATTTT. Encoded protein: CATSDPSKSTDTQYF.

V is TRBV19 and J is TRBJ1-1, with a tentative D call TRBD1 (6 bases). Deletions cut 4 bases from V and 1 base from J, with 10 bases between. CDR1 LNHDA and CDR2 SQIVND come from the germline V gene (reference sequence). The CDR3 consists of 14 residues. The CDR3 sequence is CASSRRGANTEAFF. CDR3 nucleotides: TGTGCCAGTAGTAGGCGGGGGGCGAACACTGAAGCTTTCTTT.

The chain carries TRBV24-1 and TRBJ1-5, with unresolved D. Germline V gene sequence: CDR1 KGHDR, CDR2 SFDVKD. The CDR3 has 15 amino acids. V was shortened by 2 bases and J by 5 bases, with 12 bases between the two germline ends. In DNA, the CDR3 is TGTGCCACCAGTGATTCCGGGTCTCGGCATCAGCCCCAGCATTTT. This codes for CATSDSGSRHQPQHF.

In this sample, this clone turned up once. The chain carries TRBV7-8 and TRBJ1-1; D is ambiguous. There are 14 residues in the CDR3. V was trimmed by 1 base and J by 6 bases, leaving 12 bases between them. Germline values: CDR1 SGHVS, CDR2 FQNEAQ. In DNA form, the CDR3 reads TGTGCCAGCAGCTTAGGTCCCTATATGGCTGAAGCTTTCTTT. It translates to CASSLGPYMAEAFF.

The chain combines TRBV6-5 with TRBJ1-2; unclear D gene. This CDR3 is 15 amino acids long. Trimming took off 2 bases at V and 5 bases at J, with 15 bases between the two ends. Germline CDR1 is MNHEY and CDR2 is SVGAGI. The CDR3, as DNA: TGTGCCAGCAGTTACGGAAGAGGGTTTGGATATGGCTACACCTTC. Its translation: CASSYGRGFGYGYTF.

The CDR3 here is CASRSRQGQMNTEAFF. In DNA form, the CDR3 reads TGCGCCAGCAGGTCAAGACAGGGGCAAATGAACACTGAAGCTTTCTTT. The chain employs TRBV5-1 and TRBJ1-1, with TRBD1 matching 8 bases. V lost 5 bases, J lost 0 bases, and 9 bases stayed unmatched. The germline gives CDR1 SGHRS, CDR2 YFSETQ. The CDR3 runs to 16 residues.

In DNA, the CDR3 is TGTGCCAGCAGCCAAGGTTTTACGGCGAACACCGGGGAGCTGTTTTTT. This codes for CASSQGFTANTGELFF. The rearrangement uses TRBV3-1 (or the pseudogene TRBV3-2) and TRBJ2-2; unclear D gene. The CDR3 loop spans 16 amino acids. The V gene's germline CDR1 is LGHDT and CDR2 YNNKEL (reference sequence). The ends were cut back, 1 base at V and 0 bases at J, with 9 bases in the middle.

J is TRBJ2-7 and V is TRBV29-1, with 12 nucleotides matching TRBD2. The CDR3 length is 16 residues. The V segment lost 1 base and the J segment 6 bases; nucleotides outside the gene matches: 10. Germline CDR1 is SQVTM and CDR2 is ANQGSEA. CDR3 DNA sequence: TGCAGCGTTGAAGGATTAACTAGCGGGAGGTATCGCGAGCAGTACTTC. This encodes CSVEGLTSGRYREQYF.

J is TRBJ1-1 and V is TRBV7-2; TRBD1 matches 7 bases. The germline CDR1 and CDR2 sequences are SGHTA and FQGNSA. This CDR3 region has 15 residues. V dropped 4 bases and J dropped 0; count of bases not matched to a gene: 5. In DNA, the CDR3 is TGTGCCAGCAGCTGGGGTGGGACAGTGAACACTGAAGCTTTCTTT. This gives the protein CASSWGGTVNTEAFF.

The CDR3 protein is CASSPAGAYEWVQYF. The CDR3 nucleotides are TGTGCCAGCAGCCCCGCAGGGGCTTACGAGTGGGTGCAGTACTTC. This rearrangement joins TRBV14 to TRBJ2-7; D perhaps matches TRBD1 (6 bases). The CDR3 is made up of 15 amino acids. The V and J ends lost 4 bases and 9 bases respectively, with 22 bases between them. CDR1 and CDR2 from the germline V gene are SGHDN and FVKESK. Full variable domain (remainder filled in from reference TRBV14 and TRBJ2-7): EAGVTQFPSHSVIEKGQTVTLRCDPISGHDNLYWYRRVMGKEIKFLLHFVKESKQDESGMPNNRFLAERTGGTYSTLKVQPAELEDSGVYFCASSPAGAYEWVQYFGPGTRLTVT.

V gene TRBV6-6 combines with J gene TRBJ2-2; TRBD1 matches at 9 bases. CDR1 and CDR2 from the germline V gene are MNHNY and SVGAGI (reference sequence). Trimming at V came to 5 bases and at J to 7 bases, leaving 11 bases not matched to a gene. This CDR3 has 16 amino acids. The CDR3 loop is CASSTGTDRGGGELFF. The CDR3 coding sequence is TGTGCCAGCAGTACCGGAACGGACAGGGGTGGCGGGGAGCTGTTTTTT.

This sequence joins TRBV5-1 and TRBJ1-4; the D gene is possibly TRBD1 (6 bases). The germline V gene encodes CDR1 SGHRS and CDR2 YFSETQ. The CDR3 length is 14 residues. Trimming stripped 3 bases from V and 7 bases from J, with 13 bases between. In DNA, the CDR3 is TGCGCCAGCAGCTCCCGGGGGGCGGGTGAAAAACTGTTTTTT. Its translation: CASSSRGAGEKLFF.

The J gene is TRBJ1-1, the V gene TRBV6-5; TRBD1 is a possible D gene (6 bases). V lost 6 bases and J 4 bases, leaving 15 bases between the germline ends. Per germline, CDR1 MNHEY and CDR2 SVGAGI. The CDR3 is 14 residues long. CDR3 bases: TGTGCCAGCAGGCGCCCTACAGGGCCCACTGAAGCTTTCTTT. Translation gives CASRRPTGPTEAFF.

The genes are TRBV18 and TRBJ1-1; no clear D gene. Per germline, CDR1 KGHSH and CDR2 LQKENI. The V end was cut by 4 bases, the J end by 1 base, with 10 bases between. The CDR3 runs to 14 residues. CDR3 residues: CASSLTRGNTEAFF. The CDR3 bases are TGTGCCAGCTCACTGACGAGAGGGAACACTGAAGCTTTCTTT.

V and J are TRBV29-1 and TRBJ2-2; no clear D gene. CDR3 length equals 11 residues. V dropped 6 bases and J dropped 2 bases, with 4 bases sitting between them. The germline gives CDR1 SQVTM, CDR2 ANQGSEA. The CDR3 DNA follows: TGCAGCGTCCAAAACACCGGGGAGCTGTTTTTT. Encoded protein: CSVQNTGELFF.

CDR3 loop: CASRRTGGLETQYF. The CDR3 nucleotides are TGTGCCAGCAGACGGACAGGGGGTTTAGAGACCCAGTACTTC. This chain links TRBV27 with TRBJ2-5, with 10 positions matching TRBD1. V lost 6 bases, J lost 4 bases, and 5 bases stayed unmatched. The CDR3 spans 14 residues. Germline-derived CDR1 and CDR2 are MNHEY and SMNVEV (reference sequence).